The 17 T cell receptor beta chains below all came from one sample that was sequenced in a study of blood T cell repertoires in COVID-19. Data came from immunoSEQ multiplex PCR; TCRdb stores just in-frame clones and leaves some out. The table includes roughly 280,000 clones, around four fifths detected once. Sequenced sample: peripheral blood. The receptor set was obtained from a man between 60 and 75 years old with acute or convalescent COVID-19.

V gene TRBV10-2 combines with J gene TRBJ1-6; D is unresolved. There are 13 residues in the CDR3. Looked up from germline, CDR1 is WSHSY and CDR2 is SAAADI. V was pared by 8 bases and J by 0 bases, with 5 bases between. CDR3 DNA: TGCGCCAGCCGGAGCTCCTATAATTCACCCCTCCACTTT. Translation gives CASRSSYNSPLHF.

As DNA, the CDR3 is TGTGCCAGCAGTGGTAACAGCATACAACATGGCTACACCTTC. This gives the protein CASSGNSIQHGYTF. The chain couples TRBV2 to TRBJ1-2; unclear D gene. Trimming removed 4 bases at V and 6 bases at J, with 15 bases between. CDR1 and CDR2 (germline): SNHLY, FYNNEI. This CDR3 has 14 amino acids.

The rearrangement joins TRBV7-6 to TRBJ2-7; TRBD1 matches 9 bases. The J segment lost 4 bases and the V segment lost 5 bases, leaving 9 bases of the junction unmatched. Per germline, CDR1 SGHVS and CDR2 FNYEAQ. The CDR3 runs to 15 residues. Here the CDR3 DNA reads TGTGCCAGCAGCGCCCCGGACAGGGGATTATACGAGCAGTACTTC. It codes for CASSAPDRGLYEQYF.

The chain has TRBV7-6 and TRBJ2-7, with 9 bases matching TRBD1. The CDR3 loop spans 14 amino acids. Germline V gives CDR1 SGHVS, CDR2 FNYEAQ. V gave up 6 bases and J gave up 5 bases; unmatched junction bases: 8. CDR3 sequence: CASRQLTGGDEQYF. CDR3 coding DNA: TGTGCCAGCAGGCAACTTACAGGGGGCGACGAGCAGTACTTC.

The chain links TRBV7-9 to TRBJ1-6, with D tentatively TRBD1 (5 bases). This CDR3 spans 16 amino acids. Trimming removed 1 base from V and 7 bases from J, with 14 bases in between. Germline V gene data show CDR1 as SEHNR and CDR2 as FQNEAQ (reference sequence). CDR3 nucleotides: TGTGCCAGCAGCTTAGGAGGGGCGGGGGAAAATTCACCCCTCCACTTT. It codes for CASSLGGAGENSPLHF.

This rearrangement joins TRBV5-1 to TRBJ1-1; TRBD1 might be the D (6 bases). From germline, CDR1 is SGHRS and CDR2 YFSETQ. V lost 4 bases and J 0 bases, leaving 10 bases between the germline ends. The CDR3 extends over 14 amino acids. DNA for the CDR3: TGCGCCAGCAGCATCGGGACACTGAACACTGAAGCTTTCTTT. It specifies CASSIGTLNTEAFF.

The table lists this clone with a count of one. The chain joins TRBV7-3 to TRBJ2-3; 9 bases are a match to TRBD2. Germline CDR1 SGHTA, CDR2 FQGTGA. Trimming at V came to 1 base and at J to 5 bases, leaving 7 bases not matched to a gene. This CDR3 spans 16 amino acids. CDR3 loop: CASSLMVAGAGDTQYF. In nucleotides, the CDR3 is TGTGCCAGCAGCTTAATGGTAGCGGGAGCTGGAGATACGCAGTATTTT.

CDR3 sequence (DNA): TGTGCCAGCAGGCCTTCGGGACTAGCGGGAGTATGGGGCGAGCAGTACTTC. This sequence encodes CASRPSGLAGVWGEQYF. The chain combines TRBV27 with TRBJ2-7; 14 bases agree with TRBD2. Germline V lookup: CDR1 MNHEY, CDR2 SMNVEV (reference sequence). This CDR3 spans 17 amino acids. The junction had 13 bases not matched to a gene; V was cut back by 6 bases and J by 6 bases.

This rearrangement joins TRBV29-1 to TRBJ2-1, with 8 nucleotides matching TRBD2. Germline values: CDR1 SQVTM, CDR2 ANQGSEA. The CDR3 sequence is 14 residues long. V shed 5 bases and J 5 bases; nucleotides not matched to a gene: 8. CDR3 sequence: CSVSAGLGNNEQFF. In nucleotides, the CDR3 is TGCAGCGTTAGCGCGGGACTAGGGAACAATGAGCAGTTCTTC.

The rearrangement joins TRBV11-2 to TRBJ1-4; 8 bases map to TRBD1. The J segment lost 4 bases and the V segment lost 5 bases, leaving 9 bases of the junction unmatched. The CDR3 spans 16 residues. CDR1 and CDR2 (germline): SGHAT, FQNNGV. The CDR3 sequence: CASSHHPGQVNEKLFF. CDR3 DNA sequence: TGTGCCAGCAGCCACCATCCGGGACAGGTTAATGAAAAACTGTTTTTT.

This chain links TRBV10-3 with TRBJ1-1, with no clear D. The CDR3 is 14 residues long. From germline, CDR1 is ENHRY and CDR2 SYGVKD. Deletions cut 2 bases from V and 1 base from J, with 8 bases between. The CDR3 DNA sequence: TGTGCCATCAGTGAGACCTTCAGGAACACTGAAGCTTTCTTT. Its protein is CAISETFRNTEAFF.

V gene TRBV19 combines with J gene TRBJ2-5; tentatively, D is TRBD1 (5 bases). The germline V and J ends were trimmed by 3 bases and 0 bases, with 14 bases remaining between them. CDR3 length equals 16 residues. Germline V CDR1 and CDR2: LNHDA, SQIVND (reference sequence). The CDR3 bases are TGTGCCAGTAGTATGGCAGGGTCAACGCACCAAGAGACCCAGTACTTC. Amino acid sequence: CASSMAGSTHQETQYF.

The chain couples TRBV12-3 or TRBV12-4 to TRBJ1-1; possibly TRBD1 for D (5 bases). The length of the CDR3 is 13 residues. V lost 5 bases and J lost 3, with 10 bases in between. The CDR3 region is CASSPTGDTEAFF. DNA of the CDR3: TGTGCCAGCAGTCCTACGGGGGACACTGAAGCTTTCTTT.

V usage is TRBV5-1 and J usage is TRBJ2-3; D is possibly TRBD2 (6 bases). Trimming removed 0 bases at V and 4 bases at J, with 9 bases between. CDR1 and CDR2 from the germline V gene are SGHRS and YFSETQ. The CDR3 length is 14 residues. CDR3 coding DNA: TGCGCCAGCAGCTTGGTGTCGGGGGCAGATACGCAGTATTTT. This gives the protein CASSLVSGADTQYF.

The gene calls are TRBV7-2 and TRBJ2-7; 8 nucleotides align to TRBD1. The CDR3 totals 14 residues. Germline V lookup: CDR1 SGHTA, CDR2 FQGNSA. J gave up 4 bases and V 5 bases, and 7 bases lay outside the gene matches. The CDR3 here is CASSLGTGRYEQYF. In nucleotides, the CDR3 is TGTGCCAGCAGCCTAGGGACAGGACGGTACGAGCAGTACTTC.

This clone was counted between two and nine times. This chain joins TRBV7-9 and TRBJ1-3; 7 nucleotides match TRBD1. V lost 4 bases and J lost 2; bases outside the gene matches: 5. In germline, CDR1 is SEHNR, CDR2 FQNEAQ (reference sequence). CDR3 size: 15 residues. The CDR3, as DNA: TGTGCCAGCAGCTCAGTAGGACAGGCTGGAAACACCATATATTTT. Translating gives CASSSVGQAGNTIYF.

This chain joins TRBV29-1 and TRBJ2-1; 14 nucleotides align to TRBD2. CDR1 and CDR2 from the germline V gene are SQVTM and ANQGSEA. The V gene end was trimmed by 6 bases and the J gene end by 13 bases; junction bases not matched to a gene: 8. The CDR3 has 13 residues. This CDR3 is CSVGTSGRAPQFF. DNA for the CDR3: TGCAGCGTCGGGACTAGCGGGAGAGCTCCCCAGTTCTTC.